This T cell receptor (beta chain) was recorded in a study of blood T cell repertoires in COVID-19. Study summary: Sites across the United States, Italy and Spain contributed samples from acute and convalescent COVID-19.

TCRdb's table, derived via immunoSEQ multiplex PCR, lists solely in-frame clones and lacks some. The sample carries 150,000 to 200,000 clones, approximately 86% recorded once. V shed 2 bases and J shed 0 bases, with 16 bases lying between them. The germline CDR1 and CDR2 sequences are SNHLY and FYNNEI. CDR3 length: 17 amino acids. The J gene is TRBJ1-1, the V gene TRBV2; tentatively, D is TRBD1 (6 bases). Material for sequencing was peripheral blood. The receptor's source is a woman in her thirties or forties with COVID-19, enrolled during active disease. CDR3 nucleotide sequence: TGTGCCAGCAGTGAATTTAATCAGGCAGGGGTGAACACTGAAGCTTTCTTT. Its translation: CASSEFNQAGVNTEAFF. The variable domain in full, completed from reference TRBV2 and TRBJ1-1, reads EPEVTQTPSHQVTQMGQEVILRCVPISNHLYFYWYRQILGQKVEFLVSFYNNEISEKSEIFDDQFSVERPDGSNFTLKIRSTKLEDSAMYFCASSEFNQAGVNTEAFFGQGTRLTVV.